These T cell receptor beta chains were read from a single sample in a study of T cell responses to AZD1222 COVID-19 vaccine. Measured with immunoSEQ multiplex PCR; TCRdb has only the in-frame clones, and not every one. The repertoire holds about 120,000 clones, 85% to 90% seen once, with roughly an eighth in the top ten. Sequencing used peripheral blood, obtained on day 0 of AZD1222 vaccination. The receptors here all came from an adult in good health. CDR3s include the opening cysteine and the closing phenylalanine or tryptophan. The order of the fields is J gene, clone size, D gene, V gene, CDR3 DNA, CDR3 protein. D genes are given only for firm matches. Clone size is not always given. Where it is, it says once, few, many or a class for expanded clones.

TRBJ2-3 . TRBD1 TRBV6-5 TGTGCCAGCAGGACAGGGGACCCCTGGACAGATACGCAGTATTTT CASRTGDPWTDTQYF
TRBJ1-5 . . TRBV28 TGTGCCAGCATCCTCGGGGCCAAGGGGGGTCAGCCCCAGCATTTT CASILGAKGGQPQHF
TRBJ2-1 . TRBD2 TRBV10-3 TGTGCCATCAGTGACCCGGGACTAGCTTCGGACGCAAGTGAGCAGTTCTTC CAISDPGLASDASEQFF
TRBJ2-7 . TRBD1 TRBV6-2/TRBV6-3 TGTGCCAGCAGTTCGTTGGGAACGGGACAGGTCACCTACGAGCAGTACTTC CASSSLGTGQVTYEQYF
TRBJ1-2 . . TRBV3-1/TRBV3-2 TGTGCCAGCAGTCAGTCTGGGAGGAACTATGGCTACACCTTC CASSQSGRNYGYTF
TRBJ2-5 . . TRBV21-1 TGTGCCAGCAGCTTTCCAGGGAGCACAGGCAGGTTATGGGAGACCCAGTACTTC CASSFPGSTGRLWETQYF
TRBJ2-2 . . TRBV9 TGTGCCAGCAGCTATCAACAGAGAGGGCCCGGGGAGCTGTTTTTT CASSYQQRGPGELFF
TRBJ2-1 . . TRBV7-3 TGTGCCAGCAGCTTAATGGCCTCCTACAATGAGCAGTTCTTC CASSLMASYNEQFF
TRBJ1-1 . TRBD1 TRBV2 TGTGCCAGCAGTGAGATTGGAACAGGGGGCAGTGGCACTGAAGCTTTCTTT CASSEIGTGGSGTEAFF
TRBJ2-5 . . TRBV5-5 TGTGCCAGCAACTCCGCGGGGCGCGAGACCCAGTACTTC CASNSAGRETQYF
TRBJ1-4 . TRBD1 TRBV7-9 TGTGCCAGCAGCTTAGGGGCAGGGGGATTAAATGAAAAACTGTTTTTT CASSLGAGGLNEKLFF
TRBJ2-5 . . TRBV9 TGTGCCAGCAGCCCGGGGAGGGGGACGCAAGAGACCCAGTACTTC CASSPGRGTQETQYF
TRBJ2-7 . . TRBV7-6 TGTGCCAGCAGCTTAGCTACCGGGGGCGGCGAGCAGTACTTC CASSLATGGGEQYF
TRBJ1-4 . . TRBV30 TGTGCCTGGAGTGTCATGTCAACGGGGGGGGAAAAACTGTTTTTT CAWSVMSTGGEKLFF
TRBJ2-3 few . TRBV7-2 TGTGCCAGCAGCTTATTAGGCGTCGGGGGCACAGATACGCAGTATTTT CASSLLGVGGTDTQYF
TRBJ2-1 . . TRBV10-3 TGTGCCATCAGTGAGAGGGGGTACAATGAGCAGTTCTTC CAISERGYNEQFF
TRBJ1-1 once . TRBV7-2 TGTGCCAGCAGATCTTCAGGGCGAGGCACTGAAGCTTTCTTT CASRSSGRGTEAFF
TRBJ2-1 . . TRBV5-1 TGCGCCAGCAGCTTCCTGGCGGGACCAAAAAATGAGCAGTTCTTC CASSFLAGPKNEQFF
TRBJ2-7 . TRBD2 TRBV4-2 TGTGCCAGCAGAGCTAGCGGGACCTACGAGCAGTACTTC CASRASGTYEQYF
TRBJ2-5 . . TRBV9 TGTGCCAGCAGCCTAAGCCCGGGAGTAGAGACCCAGTACTTC CASSLSPGVETQYF
TRBJ1-3 . . TRBV5-6 TGTGCCAGCAGCCCCACGGGGGCTGAAAACACCATATATTTT CASSPTGAENTIYF
TRBJ2-1 . TRBD2 TRBV6-5 TGTGCCAGCAGCCCCGGCGGGAGGATCTACAATGAGCAGTTCTTC CASSPGGRIYNEQFF